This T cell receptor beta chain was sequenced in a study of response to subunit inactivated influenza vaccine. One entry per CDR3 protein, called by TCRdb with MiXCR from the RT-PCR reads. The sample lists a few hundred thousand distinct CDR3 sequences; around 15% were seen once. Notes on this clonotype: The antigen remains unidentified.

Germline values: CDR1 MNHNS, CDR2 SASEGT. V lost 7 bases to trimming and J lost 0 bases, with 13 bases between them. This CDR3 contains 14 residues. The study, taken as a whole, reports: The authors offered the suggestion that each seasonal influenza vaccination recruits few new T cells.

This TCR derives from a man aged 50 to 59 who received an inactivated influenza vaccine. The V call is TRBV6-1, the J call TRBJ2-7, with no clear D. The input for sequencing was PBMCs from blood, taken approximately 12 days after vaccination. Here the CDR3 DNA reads TGTGCCAGCAAAATCGGACCTAGCTCCTACGAGCAGTACTTC. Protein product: CASKIGPSSYEQYF.